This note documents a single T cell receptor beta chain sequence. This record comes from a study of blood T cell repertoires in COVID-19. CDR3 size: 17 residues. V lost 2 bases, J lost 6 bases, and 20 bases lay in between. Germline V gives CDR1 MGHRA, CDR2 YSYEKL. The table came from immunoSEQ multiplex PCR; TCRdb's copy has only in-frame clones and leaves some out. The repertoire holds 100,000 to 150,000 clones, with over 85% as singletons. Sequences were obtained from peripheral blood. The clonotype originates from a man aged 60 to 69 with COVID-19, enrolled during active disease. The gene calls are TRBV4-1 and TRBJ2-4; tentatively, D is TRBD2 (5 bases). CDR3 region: CASSQSADTLAGNIQYF. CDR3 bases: TGCGCCAGCAGCCAATCAGCCGACACGCTGGCGGGAAACATTCAGTACTTC.